A selection of T cell receptor beta chains follows, all from one sample in a study of T cell clones after liver transplantation. Sequenced by immunoSEQ multiplex PCR; TCRdb stores in-frame clones only, minus some. The top ten hold roughly 2.8% of the sample, which has some 60,000 clones, 70% to 80% seen once. The input for sequencing was CD4+ T cells from blood, taken at the roughly 15-month timepoint. Receptors originate from a human patient who received a liver transplant. Some T cells may have come from the graft donor. Each CDR3 is given with its conserved first and last residue. Each record gives: CDR3 length, clone size, V gene, J gene, D gene, CDR3 DNA, CDR3 protein. The D gene is left open where the match is weak. Clone size is stated in some rows and not others, as once, few, many or a class when expanded.

length: 13
size: NA
V: TRBV6-1
J: TRBJ2-4
D: TRBD1
DNA: TGTGCCAGCAATGGCGGACAGGGGAACATTCAGTACTTC
CDR3: CASNGGQGNIQYF

length: 12
size: NA
V: TRBV15
J: TRBJ2-3
D: NA
DNA: TGTGCCACCAGCAGGCACACAGATACGCAGTATTTT
CDR3: CATSRHTDTQYF

length: 13
size: NA
V: TRBV28
J: TRBJ1-1
D: NA
DNA: TGTGCCAGCAGGCGACAGCAGGTCACTGAAGCTTTCTTT
CDR3: CASRRQQVTEAFF

length: 15
size: NA
V: TRBV5-1
J: TRBJ2-2
D: TRBD1
DNA: TGCGCCAGCAGCTGGCGACAGGGGAACACCGGGGAGCTGTTTTTT
CDR3: CASSWRQGNTGELFF

length: 16
size: NA
V: TRBV4-3
J: TRBJ2-5
D: TRBD1
DNA: TGCGCCAGCAGCCCTACAGGGGGCACGGGGCAAGAGACCCAGTACTTC
CDR3: CASSPTGGTGQETQYF

length: 11
size: NA
V: TRBV30
J: TRBJ1-1
D: NA
DNA: TGTGCCTGGAGTGTTGGCACTGAAGCTTTCTTT
CDR3: CAWSVGTEAFF

length: 13
size: few
V: TRBV5-4
J: TRBJ1-5
D: NA
DNA: TGTGCCAGCAGCTTGGACAGGGATCAGCCCCAGCATTTT
CDR3: CASSLDRDQPQHF

length: 15
size: NA
V: TRBV28
J: TRBJ1-1
D: NA
DNA: TGTGCCAGCAGTCTCACAGACAGCCTGAACACTGAAGCTTTCTTT
CDR3: CASSLTDSLNTEAFF

length: 13
size: NA
V: TRBV25-1
J: TRBJ1-2
D: NA
DNA: TGTGCCAGCAGTGAATATAACGGTAAAGGCTACACCTTC
CDR3: CASSEYNGKGYTF

length: 18
size: NA
V: TRBV30
J: TRBJ2-1
D: TRBD2
DNA: TGTGCCTGGAGTCGGAGGGTAGCGGGAGTTGGAGGGGCGGGTGAGCAGTTCTTC
CDR3: CAWSRRVAGVGGAGEQFF

length: 14
size: NA
V: TRBV7-8
J: TRBJ2-5
D: TRBD1
DNA: TGTGCCAGCAGCTTCGGGACAGCCCAAGAGACCCAGTACTTC
CDR3: CASSFGTAQETQYF

length: 14
size: NA
V: TRBV30
J: TRBJ2-5
D: NA
DNA: TGTGCCTGTAGGAGGGATTACAACCAAGAGACCCAGTACTTC
CDR3: CACRRDYNQETQYF

length: 13
size: NA
V: TRBV28
J: TRBJ2-3
D: NA
DNA: TGTGCCACGGGCGGCGGCACCACAGATACGCAGTATTTT
CDR3: CATGGGTTDTQYF

length: 13
size: many
V: TRBV30
J: TRBJ1-3
D: NA
DNA: TGTGCCTGGAGTCCGACGGGAGGAAACACCATATATTTT
CDR3: CAWSPTGGNTIYF

length: 14
size: NA
V: TRBV4-2
J: TRBJ2-3
D: NA
DNA: TGTGCCAGCAGCCAAGATCTTGACAGAGATACGCAGTATTTT
CDR3: CASSQDLDRDTQYF

length: 15
size: NA
V: TRBV27
J: TRBJ2-7
D: NA
DNA: TGTGCCAGCAGTTTAGAGGGCAGGGGCCCCTACGAGCAGTACTTC
CDR3: CASSLEGRGPYEQYF

length: 16
size: NA
V: TRBV5-1
J: TRBJ2-3
D: TRBD2
DNA: TGCGCCAGCAGCTTGGTCCCTAGCGGGGGGACAGATACGCAGTATTTT
CDR3: CASSLVPSGGTDTQYF

length: 15
size: NA
V: TRBV6-5
J: TRBJ1-3
D: NA
DNA: TGTGCCAGCAGAGCGACAGGAGACTCTGGAAACACCATATATTTT
CDR3: CASRATGDSGNTIYF

length: 14
size: NA
V: TRBV30
J: TRBJ2-4
D: NA
DNA: TGTGCCTGGAGGAAGCCCGGGAGCAAAAACATTCAGTACTTC
CDR3: CAWRKPGSKNIQYF

length: 13
size: NA
V: TRBV11-2
J: TRBJ2-3
D: TRBD2
DNA: TGTGCCAGCAGCTTAGCGGAAGAGACTAGCGGAAATTTT
CDR3: CASSLAEETSGNF

length: 15
size: once
V: TRBV2
J: TRBJ1-2
D: NA
DNA: TGTGCCAGCAGTGAAGACCTTTATCGGGACTATGGCTACACCTTC
CDR3: CASSEDLYRDYGYTF

length: 14
size: NA
V: TRBV5-1
J: TRBJ2-2
D: TRBD1
DNA: TGCGCCAGCAGCTATACAGGGGATACCGGGGAGCTGTTTTTT
CDR3: CASSYTGDTGELFF

length: 14
size: NA
V: TRBV19
J: TRBJ1-3
D: NA
DNA: TGTGCCAGTAGTGCGGGAGCCTACGGAAACACCATATATTTT
CDR3: CASSAGAYGNTIYF

length: 16
size: NA
V: TRBV15
J: TRBJ2-5
D: TRBD2
DNA: TGTGCCACCAGCAGAGCGGGCGGGGGGTCAGGAGAGACCCAGTACTTC
CDR3: CATSRAGGGSGETQYF

length: 12
size: NA
V: TRBV30
J: TRBJ1-1
D: NA
DNA: TGTGCCTGGAGTCCCACGGGCCAGAGGGCTTTCTTT
CDR3: CAWSPTGQRAFF

length: 15
size: few
V: TRBV5-5
J: TRBJ1-1
D: TRBD1
DNA: TGTGCCAGCAGCGCGTTACAGGGGCTGGACACTGAAGCTTTCTTT
CDR3: CASSALQGLDTEAFF

length: 18
size: NA
V: TRBV27
J: TRBJ2-1
D: TRBD1
DNA: TGTGCCAGCAGTTTTGGGTTCGATTCAGGGGGCGCCTACAATGAGCAGTTCTTC
CDR3: CASSFGFDSGGAYNEQFF

length: 14
size: few
V: TRBV28
J: TRBJ1-2
D: NA
DNA: TGTGCCAGCAGGACCCCGTCCCGGTCATATGGCTACACCTTC
CDR3: CASRTPSRSYGYTF

length: 14
size: NA
V: TRBV27
J: TRBJ2-7
D: TRBD2
DNA: TGTGCCAGCAGCCAGACTAGCGGGGGAGGCGAGCAGTACTTC
CDR3: CASSQTSGGGEQYF

length: 13
size: NA
V: TRBV30
J: TRBJ2-5
D: TRBD1
DNA: TGTGCCTGGACTCTAGGGGGCTGGGAGACCCAGTACTTC
CDR3: CAWTLGGWETQYF

length: 14
size: NA
V: TRBV7-6
J: TRBJ2-3
D: TRBD1
DNA: TGTGCCAGCAGCCCCACCAACAGGGGGGATACGCAGTATTTT
CDR3: CASSPTNRGDTQYF

length: 15
size: NA
V: TRBV4-1
J: TRBJ2-7
D: TRBD1
DNA: TGCGCCAGCAGCCGAACAGGGGATAGAGCCTACGAGCAGTACTTC
CDR3: CASSRTGDRAYEQYF

length: 13
size: NA
V: TRBV27
J: TRBJ1-1
D: TRBD1
DNA: TGTGCCAGCAGTTTACAGGGGGCCACTGAAGCTTTCTTT
CDR3: CASSLQGATEAFF

length: 11
size: few
V: TRBV5-6
J: TRBJ1-1
D: NA
DNA: TGTGCCAGCAGCTTGGACACTGAAGCTTTCTTT
CDR3: CASSLDTEAFF

length: 11
size: NA
V: TRBV7-2
J: TRBJ2-1
D: NA
DNA: TGTGCCAGCAGCTCCGGGGGAGGACTGTTCTTC
CDR3: CASSSGGGLFF

length: 13
size: few
V: TRBV7-2
J: TRBJ2-3
D: NA
DNA: TGTGCCAGCAGCTTTAATTGGCCAGATACGCAGTATTTT
CDR3: CASSFNWPDTQYF

length: 15
size: NA
V: TRBV28
J: TRBJ2-3
D: TRBD1
DNA: TGTGCCAGCACTCCGAGACAGGGGCTTGCAGATACGCAGTATTTT
CDR3: CASTPRQGLADTQYF

length: 13
size: NA
V: TRBV11-2
J: TRBJ1-2
D: NA
DNA: TGTGCCAGCAGCCCGCTCGACAGCTATGGCTACACCTTC
CDR3: CASSPLDSYGYTF

length: 15
size: NA
V: TRBV5-1
J: TRBJ2-6
D: NA
DNA: TGCGCCAGCAGCTTTCACAGCTCTGGGGCCAACGTCCTGACTTTC
CDR3: CASSFHSSGANVLTF

length: 18
size: NA
V: TRBV10-3
J: TRBJ2-3
D: TRBD2
DNA: TGTGCCATCAATCCGGGTAGCGGGAGAGGAGGGGACACAGATACGCAGTATTTT
CDR3: CAINPGSGRGGDTDTQYF

length: 14
size: NA
V: TRBV15
J: TRBJ2-6
D: NA
DNA: TGTGCCACCCAGCCTGGCTCTGGGGCCAACGTCCTGACTTTC
CDR3: CATQPGSGANVLTF

length: 16
size: NA
V: TRBV7-9
J: TRBJ1-2
D: TRBD1
DNA: TGTGCCAGCAGCTTATCATCGGGACAGGGTGTTAATGGCTACACCTTC
CDR3: CASSLSSGQGVNGYTF

length: 13
size: NA
V: TRBV30
J: TRBJ2-7
D: TRBD1
DNA: TGTGCCTGGAGTGTACAGGGGGCCTACGAGCAGTACTTC
CDR3: CAWSVQGAYEQYF

length: 16
size: many
V: TRBV6-5
J: TRBJ1-5
D: TRBD1
DNA: TGTGCCAGCAGTTCGCGACAGGGGGGATTCAATCAGCCCCAGCATTTT
CDR3: CASSSRQGGFNQPQHF

length: 16
size: NA
V: TRBV5-1
J: TRBJ1-1
D: TRBD1
DNA: TGCGCCAGCAGCTTGGTTGGGACAGGGGAGAACACTGAAGCTTTCTTT
CDR3: CASSLVGTGENTEAFF

length: 18
size: once
V: TRBV19
J: TRBJ2-6
D: TRBD2
DNA: TGTGCCAGTAGTCTCCGACTAGCGGGGACCTCTGGGGCCAACGTCCTGACTTTC
CDR3: CASSLRLAGTSGANVLTF

length: 15
size: many
V: TRBV7-6
J: TRBJ1-5
D: NA
DNA: TGTGCCAGCAGCTTAGCGGACGGGAGCAATCAGCCCCAGCATTTT
CDR3: CASSLADGSNQPQHF

length: 13
size: NA
V: TRBV5-1
J: TRBJ1-2
D: NA
DNA: TGCGCCAGCAGCTCGGACAGTTACTATGGCTACACCTTC
CDR3: CASSSDSYYGYTF

length: 18
size: NA
V: TRBV15
J: TRBJ1-5
D: TRBD1
DNA: TGTGCCACCAGCAGAGTTCAGAACGGACAGGGGGTTAATCAGCCCCAGCATTTT
CDR3: CATSRVQNGQGVNQPQHF

length: 15
size: NA
V: TRBV7-9
J: TRBJ1-6
D: NA
DNA: TGTGCCAGCAGCTTAGGGAGTCACGATAATTCACCCCTCCACTTT
CDR3: CASSLGSHDNSPLHF